The sequence of this TCR beta chain was determined in a study of PD-1 blockade in classical Hodgkin lymphoma. Every patient had relapsed following autologous stem cell transplantation, and cohorts differed in brentuximab vedotin exposure. The ends lost 5 bases at V and 0 bases at J; junction bases unmatched: 8. CDR3 size: 16 residues. CDR1 and CDR2 from the germline V gene are LGHNA and YNFKEQ. A remark on this clone: Its antigen remains unknown.

Study-level findings and limits: Nothing has yet pinned down what causes the repertoire differences, possibly disease activity or prior therapy.

Clones were read by immunoSEQ multiplex PCR, and TCRdb kept only the in-frame ones, dropping some. The table records some 84,000 clones, over 90% of them present only once. The sequence was obtained from a human donor with classical Hodgkin lymphoma. This chain links TRBV4-2 with TRBJ1-1, with 8 bases matching TRBD1. The input for sequencing was peripheral blood mononuclear cells (PBMCs), taken before the second cycle of nivolumab. The CDR3 protein is CASSTPGQVLNTEAFF. CDR3 bases: TGTGCCAGCAGCACACCGGGACAGGTACTGAACACTGAAGCTTTCTTT.